Described below is a single T cell receptor beta chain sequence and its context. The clone's antigen remains unknown. The sample holds no much larger clone one base away, and base qualities are not on file. About 19-55 mg of tumor tissue was diced and typically yielded more than 2.5 ug of DNA. The study profiled bulk TCR beta-chain repertoires in matched peripheral blood, tumor and adjacent normal breast tissue taken from about 15 patients with early-stage breast cancer. After resection, tumor tissue identified by eye was cut out and put into prechilled RNAlater. Tumor tissue (20-50 mg) was diced and then homogenized with a TissueLyser II in RLTplus buffer containing beta-mercaptoethanol and antifoaming agent. The Qiagen AllPrep DNA/RNA Mini kit was used for genomic DNA extraction. The data stem from a study of early stage breast cancer tumors (dated by TCRdb to the late 2010s). General notes on the study: Of the approximately 15 invasive breast tumors, 12 to 13 were found to be estrogen receptor-positive, progesterone receptor-positive and HER2-negative. Across all samples, 2 million to 3 million templates representing under 1.3 million unique clonotypes were detected. Of the roughly 12 ER+/PR+/HER2- tumors, eight were classified as invasive ductal carcinomas and four as invasive lobular carcinomas. The average read coverage per sample was around 10-fold. Study-wide findings and limitations: Enriched TCRB sequences shared across patients were mostly commonly generated sequences, unlikely to play an important role in the tumor microenvironment. Compared with adjacent normal breast tissue, tumors had about 2.6-fold higher T cell density and higher clonality. Sequencing bulk genomic DNA from unsorted cells could not capture chain pairing or functional markers like CD4, CD8 and FOXP3. Because the cohort was small, a breakdown by tumor subtype could not be done. Repertoires from blood resembled normal breast more closely than tumor, and using blood as a reference for each tissue separated tumor from normal in 14 of 16 patients.

From the germline V gene (reference sequence), CDR1 is SGHNT and CDR2 is YYREEE. There are 11 amino acids in the CDR3, from cysteine to phenylalanine inclusive. Kept here is only the CDR3 DNA, which spans 33 bases and is read in frame from base 1. V is shortened by 7 bases, J by 5 bases, and the region joining them spans 9 bases. Each sample was amplified in two independent genomic DNA replicates, using 0.5 ug for blood and around 1.6 ug for tumor or normal breast. TCRB sequencing of genomic DNA was carried out with the ImmunoSeq Intro kit according to the manufacturer's instructions. Multiplex PCR ran 25 to 40 cycles with proprietary primers and spike-in control sequences for absolute quantification. Single-end 150-bp reads were used to sequence an 87-bp fragment spanning the CDR3 and the flanking V and J genes. Each lane of an Illumina MiSeq using version 3.0 chemistry carried seven multiplexed samples, with two replicates per sample. In the authors' own workflow: The vendor's proprietary pipeline handled the raw data processing, merging both replicates into a single result for each sample. A clonotype was defined as productive rearrangements that share the same V-gene family, CDR3 amino acid sequence and J-gene segment. Clonality was calculated as 1 minus the normalized Shannon entropy (Pielou evenness) of TCRB abundances. To estimate T cell density, the total number of templates was divided by the number of input cells, which was inferred from the amount of DNA input. Recon, run with its default parameters, was used to estimate overall repertoire diversity and clonality. A clonotype was considered tumor-enriched if its abundance in tumor exceeded 0.1% and was at least 32-fold higher than its abundance in normal breast. TCRdb stores this immuneACCESS table with in-frame sequences only. Part of the clones is absent; in the studies checked, under half of the shortfall reflects unresolved V genes, and no reason is known for the rest. That table supplies the V and J calls and clone size; D and trimming were determined from the DNA. Here the sample has over 7,500 clones; around 66% occur a single time. The top ten clonotypes cover over 9.5% of the sample.

The receptor's source is a person aged 60 to 70 with breast cancer. Sequenced: breast tumor tissue. The rearrangement combines TRBV5-4 with TRBJ2-5; the D gene assignment is ambiguous. The DNA sequence is given as TGTGCCAGCGGATTAGGGGAGACCCAGTACTTC. It codes for CASGLGETQYF.